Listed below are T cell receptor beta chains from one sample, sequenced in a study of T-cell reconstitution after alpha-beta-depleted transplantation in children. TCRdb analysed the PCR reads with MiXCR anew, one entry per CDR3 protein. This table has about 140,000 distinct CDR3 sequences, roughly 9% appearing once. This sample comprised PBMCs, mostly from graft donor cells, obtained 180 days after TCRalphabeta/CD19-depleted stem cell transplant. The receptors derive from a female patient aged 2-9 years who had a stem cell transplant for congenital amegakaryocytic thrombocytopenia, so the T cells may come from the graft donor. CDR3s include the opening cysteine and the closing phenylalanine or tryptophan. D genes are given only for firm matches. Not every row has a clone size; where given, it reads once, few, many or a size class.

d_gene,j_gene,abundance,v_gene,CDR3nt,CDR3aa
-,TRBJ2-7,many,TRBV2,TGTGCCAGCAAAGTGGAAAGCGGCGTACCTATCAATCAGTACTTC,CASKVESGVPINQYF
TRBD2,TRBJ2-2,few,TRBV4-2,TGTGCCAGCAGCCAAGGGGCGGGAGGGAACACCGGGGAGCTGTTTTTT,CASSQGAGGNTGELFF
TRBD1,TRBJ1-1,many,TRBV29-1,TGCAGCGTTGCGGGACAGCAAGGGACTGAAGCTTTCTTT,CSVAGQQGTEAFF
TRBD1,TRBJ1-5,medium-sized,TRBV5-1,TGCGCCAGCAGCCGGACAGGGGATAGCAATCAGCCCCAGCATTTT,CASSRTGDSNQPQHF
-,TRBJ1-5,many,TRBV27,TGTGCCAGCAGTTTGTTAGGGGTCGGCAATCAGCCCCAGCATTTT,CASSLLGVGNQPQHF
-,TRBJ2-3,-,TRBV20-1,TGCAGTGCTAGAGTCAGGGGAAGCACAGATACGCAGTATTTT,CSARVRGSTDTQYF
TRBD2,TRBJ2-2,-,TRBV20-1,TGCAGTGCCCTACTAGCGGGAGGAGCCGGGGAGCTGTTTTTT,CSALLAGGAGELFF
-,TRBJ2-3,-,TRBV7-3,TGTGCCAGCAGCCCGGCGGCAGGGGACACAGATACGCAGTATTTT,CASSPAAGDTDTQYF
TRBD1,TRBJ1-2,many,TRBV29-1,TGCAGCGTTGAAGATGGACAGGGGGCAAACTATGGCTACACCTTC,CSVEDGQGANYGYTF
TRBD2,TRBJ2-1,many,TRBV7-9,TGTGCCAGCAGCTTAGGGCCGGGACTAGCCTACAATGAGCAGTTCTTC,CASSLGPGLAYNEQFF
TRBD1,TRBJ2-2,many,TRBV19,TGTGCCAGTAGTAAGGCCGGGACAGGGGGAACCGGGGAGCTGTTTTTT,CASSKAGTGGTGELFF
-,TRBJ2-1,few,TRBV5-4,TGTGCCAGCAGCCGCGACGGGTACAATGAGCAGTTCTTC,CASSRDGYNEQFF
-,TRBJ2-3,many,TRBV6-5,TGTGCCAGCAGTGACACAGATACGCAGTATTTT,CASSDTDTQYF
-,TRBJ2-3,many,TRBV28,TGTGCCAGCAGCTCGGCGGAATATTACACAGATACGCAGTATTTT,CASSSAEYYTDTQYF
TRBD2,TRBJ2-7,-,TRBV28,TGTGCCAGCAGTCCTTCGGGGGGGAGGGCTTCCTACGAGCAGTACTTC,CASSPSGGRASYEQYF
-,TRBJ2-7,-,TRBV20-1,TGCAGTGCTAGGATCCCGGGGTACGAGCAGTACTTC,CSARIPGYEQYF
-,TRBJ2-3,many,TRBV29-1,TGCAGCGCGAAGCGGAGCACAGATACGCAGTATTTT,CSAKRSTDTQYF
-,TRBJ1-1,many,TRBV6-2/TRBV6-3,TGTGCCAGCAGTCGCGGCAGGGCAGCTTTCTTT,CASSRGRAAFF
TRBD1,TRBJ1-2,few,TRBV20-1,TGCAGTGCTAGAGATATCGACAGGGCTGATGGCTACACCTTC,CSARDIDRADGYTF
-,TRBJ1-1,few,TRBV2,TGTGCCAGCAGTAAGGACAGCGTGAACACTGAAGCTTTCTTT,CASSKDSVNTEAFF
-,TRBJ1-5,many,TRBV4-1,TGCGCCAGCCTGGACAGATCCAATCAGCCCCAGCATTTT,CASLDRSNQPQHF
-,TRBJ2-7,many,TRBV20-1,TGCAGTGCTAGACCTGGGACTTCTTACGAGCAGTACTTC,CSARPGTSYEQYF
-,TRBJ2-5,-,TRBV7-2,TGTGCCAGCAGTCGCAGTAGTCCTGGAGAGACCCAGTACTTC,CASSRSSPGETQYF
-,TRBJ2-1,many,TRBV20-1,TGCAGTGCCCCTTTGGACAGCTCCTACAATGAGCAGTTCTTC,CSAPLDSSYNEQFF
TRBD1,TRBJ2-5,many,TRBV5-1,TGCGCCAGCAGCTTGTGGGCCGGGACAGAGCAAGAGACCCAGTACTTC,CASSLWAGTEQETQYF
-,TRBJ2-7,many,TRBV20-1,TGCAGTGCCGACTTGCTGGTGACACTTGCGCAGTACTTC,CSADLLVTLAQYF
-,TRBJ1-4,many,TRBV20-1,TGCAGTGCTAGAGATCTATATACTAATGAAAAACTGTTTTTT,CSARDLYTNEKLFF
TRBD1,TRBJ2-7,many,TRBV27,TGTGCCAGCAGTCCGGGACAGGGGGCGGCCTACGAGCAGTACTTC,CASSPGQGAAYEQYF
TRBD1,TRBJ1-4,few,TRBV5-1,TGCGCCAGCAGCGCCCGGGACAGGGCATTTGCAACTAATGAAAAACTGTTTTTT,CASSARDRAFATNEKLFF
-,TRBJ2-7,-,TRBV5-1,TGCGCCAGCAGCTCTGCGACAGAAACCTACGAGCAGTACTTC,CASSSATETYEQYF
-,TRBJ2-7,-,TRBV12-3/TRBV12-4,TGTGCCAGCAGTCCTAATGGGGTCTGGATCTACGAGCAGTACTTC,CASSPNGVWIYEQYF
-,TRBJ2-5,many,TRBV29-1,TGCAGCGCTCCCGGGTTGAGAGAGACCCAGTACTTC,CSAPGLRETQYF
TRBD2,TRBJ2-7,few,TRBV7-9,TGTGCCAGCAGCTATGGGCTAGCGGGGCCAACCTACGAGCAGTACTTC,CASSYGLAGPTYEQYF
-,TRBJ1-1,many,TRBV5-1,TGCGCCAGCAGGGCCGTCATGGTGAACACTGAAGCTTTCTTT,CASRAVMVNTEAFF
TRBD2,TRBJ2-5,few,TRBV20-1,TGCAGTGCAAGACTAGCGGGGGGCTTGGGGGAGACCCAGTACTTC,CSARLAGGLGETQYF
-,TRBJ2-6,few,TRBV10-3,TGTGCCATCAGTGAGCTCACCCCCAGCTCTGGGGCCAACGTCCTGACTTTC,CAISELTPSSGANVLTF
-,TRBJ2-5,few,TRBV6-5,TGTGCCAGCAGCCGGAGGGCCGGTCGGGAGACCCAGTACTTC,CASSRRAGRETQYF
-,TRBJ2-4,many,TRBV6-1,TGTGCCAGCAGTGAAGTAAGGAAAAACATTCAGTACTTC,CASSEVRKNIQYF
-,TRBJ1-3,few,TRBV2,TGTGCCAGCGGGAGGAGATCTGGAAACACCATATATTTT,CASGRRSGNTIYF
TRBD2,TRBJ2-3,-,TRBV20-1,TGCAGTGCTAATAGCGGGAGCACAGATACGCAGTATTTT,CSANSGSTDTQYF
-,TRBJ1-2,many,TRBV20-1,TGCAGTGCTAGACACCTGGCTGAGGGAACTGGCTACACCTTC,CSARHLAEGTGYTF
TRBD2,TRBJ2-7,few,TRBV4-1,TGCGCCAGCAGCCATTGGGGGGGGACTCCCTATAGCGAGCAGTACTTC,CASSHWGGTPYSEQYF
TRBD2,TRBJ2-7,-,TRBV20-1,TGCAGTGCGGGAGGAGCGGGGTTATCCTACGAGCAGTACTTC,CSAGGAGLSYEQYF
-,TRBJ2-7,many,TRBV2,TGTGCCACCGACAGCACCTACGAGCAGTACTTC,CATDSTYEQYF
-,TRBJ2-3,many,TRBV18,TGTGCCAGCTCACCACCGGTTTTCTCAGATACGCAGTATTTT,CASSPPVFSDTQYF
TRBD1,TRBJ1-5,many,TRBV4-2,TGTGCCAGCAGCCAGGGGGGACAGGGCAATCAGCCCCAGCATTTT,CASSQGGQGNQPQHF
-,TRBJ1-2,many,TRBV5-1,TGCGCCAGCAGCTTGGCCGTAGGGTTAAACTATGGCTACACCTTC,CASSLAVGLNYGYTF